These 8 T cell receptor beta chains share one sample of origin, sequenced in a study of neurological immune-mediated disorders (dated by TCRdb to the late 2010s). Receptor libraries were prepared by 5' RACE. The sequencer was an Illumina HiSeq 2500. TCRdb applied fastp at Q25 and MiXCR to the public reads, then kept only in-frame beta chains. Each CDR3 protein gets just one entry, which takes the most common genes and DNA from the rows behind it. This sample comprises 60,000 or so distinct CDR3 sequences, about 10% of them detected only once. The ten largest clonotypes hold 1.5% to 2% of the sample. Sequencing was done on a sample of PBMCs. Every receptor here comes from a man aged 55-75 years in good health.

This clonotype was observed many times. The chain is built from TRBV12-3 or TRBV12-4 and TRBJ1-1; no firm D call. The CDR3 has 14 residues. Trimming removed 5 bases from V and 0 bases from J, with 10 bases in between. CDR3 in amino acids: CASSPRPLNTEAFF. The CDR3 DNA sequence: TGTGCCAGCAGTCCCAGGCCCTTGAACACTGAAGCTTTCTTT.

This clonotype came up many times. This rearrangement joins TRBV5-6 to TRBJ2-1; a possible D gene is TRBD2 (6 bases). V lost 2 bases, J lost 4 bases, and 13 bases lay in between. The CDR3 has 15 residues. Germline V CDR1 and CDR2: SGHDT, YYEEEE. The CDR3: CASSFRGSGYNEQFF. The DNA of the CDR3 is TGTGCCAGCAGCTTCAGAGGTAGCGGATACAATGAGCAGTTCTTC.

In this sample, this clonotype turned up many times. CDR3 protein: CSARSPGTLYEQYF. The CDR3 DNA is TGCAGTGCTAGATCCCCCGGGACGCTCTACGAGCAGTACTTC. The chain employs TRBV20-1 and TRBJ2-7; the D call may be TRBD1 or TRBD2 (5 bases each). The V gene lost 2 bases and the J gene lost 3 bases, with 14 bases spanning the gap. The CDR3 runs to 14 residues. Per germline, CDR1 DFQATT and CDR2 SNEGSKA (reference sequence).

This clonotype was picked up many times. This chain's CDR3 is CASSGQGGAQYF. The CDR3 nucleotides read TGCGCCAGCAGCGGGCAGGGAGGGGCCCAGTACTTC. The chain recombines TRBV5-1 with TRBJ2-5; 7 bases are a match to TRBD2. This CDR3 contains 12 residues. Trimming at V came to 4 bases and at J to 9 bases, leaving 6 bases not matched to a gene. The germline CDR1 and CDR2 sequences are SGHRS and YFSETQ.

The chain joins TRBV5-1 to TRBJ1-3, with a tentative D call TRBD1 (6 bases). Germline CDR1 reads SGHRS; CDR2 reads YFSETQ. V was clipped by 8 bases and J by 3 bases, with 15 bases between them. The CDR3 runs to 14 residues. CDR3 region: CASKQQGDGNTIYF. CDR3 in DNA: TGCGCCAGTAAACAACAGGGAGATGGAAACACCATATATTTT. The whole variable domain, remainder taken from reference TRBV5-1 and TRBJ1-3, is KAGVTQTPRYLIKTRGQQVTLSCSPISGHRSVSWYQQTPGQGLQFLFEYFSETQRNKGNFPGRFSGRQFSNSRSEMNVSTLELGDSALYLCASKQQGDGNTIYFGEGSWLTVV.

This clonotype was seen many times. The V gene is TRBV15, the J gene TRBJ2-1; D is uncertain. This CDR3 spans 14 amino acids. Trimming removed 8 bases at V and 10 bases at J, with 21 bases between. Germline values: CDR1 LNHNV, CDR2 YYDKDF (reference sequence). This CDR3 reads CATSTKAVIMEQFF. As DNA, the CDR3 is TGTGCCACCTCAACTAAGGCGGTGATAATGGAGCAGTTCTTC.

The rearrangement joins TRBV4-3 to TRBJ2-5, with 9 bases fitting TRBD1. The CDR3 sequence is 18 residues long. The V segment lost 0 bases and the J segment 2 bases; nucleotides outside the gene matches: 10. The germline gives CDR1 LGHNA, CDR2 YSLEER. The DNA for the CDR3 is TGCGCCAGCAGCCAAGATCTTGTCACAGGGGGCCGGCAAGAGACCCAGTACTTC. Translated, it gives CASSQDLVTGGRQETQYF.

At least ten counts were recorded for this clonotype. This chain uses TRBV6-1 with TRBJ2-5, with D possibly TRBD2 on 6 matching bases. The length of the CDR3 is 12 residues. Germline assignment: CDR1 MNHNS and CDR2 SASEGT. V lost 10 bases, J lost 7 bases, and 16 bases lay in between. This chain's CDR3 is CANGPGVRTQYF. Written as DNA, the CDR3 is TGTGCCAACGGGCCGGGAGTCAGGACCCAGTACTTC.